Following are 8 T cell receptor beta chains from one sample sequenced in a study of metastatic and nonmetastatic thyroid tumors. From the PCR reads, TCRdb re-called clones with MiXCR. Of roughly 40,000 clones listed, around 17% are singletons. The entire patient cohort was treatment-naive prior to thyroid surgery. Sequenced: blood. These receptors all stem from a female donor with papillary thyroid cancer or a benign thyroid nodule (not recorded which). Some clones in this sample may be carry-over from other donors' samples.

This clone was recorded at least ten times. The V call is TRBV2, the J call TRBJ1-5; D unclear. This CDR3 is built from 15 residues. Germline-derived CDR1 and CDR2 are SNHLY and FYNNEI. Trimming stripped 5 bases from V and 0 bases from J, with 11 bases between. In DNA form, the CDR3 reads TGTGCCAGCAGTCCACGGGCCGGTAGCAATCAGCCCCAGCATTTT. Encoded protein: CASSPRAGSNQPQHF.

This clone qualifies as medium-sized. V and J are TRBV27 and TRBJ2-7; either TRBD1 or TRBD2 may supply D (5 bases each). This CDR3 is 15 amino acids long. Trimming stripped 5 bases from V and 0 bases from J, with 14 bases between. Per germline, CDR1 MNHEY and CDR2 SMNVEV (reference sequence). CDR3 in amino acids: CASSREKGSSYEQYF. In nucleotides, the CDR3 is TGTGCCAGCAGTCGCGAAAAGGGGAGCTCCTACGAGCAGTACTTC.

The sample holds many counts of this clone. The CDR3 is CASSPRYSAREQYF. In nucleotides, the CDR3 is TGTGCCAGCAGCCCCCGGTACAGCGCCAGAGAGCAGTACTTC. This sequence joins TRBV7-9 and TRBJ2-7; the D is unclear. The CDR3 length is 14 residues. Trimming removed 5 bases at V and 7 bases at J, with 18 bases between. Germline V gives CDR1 SEHNR, CDR2 FQNEAQ (reference sequence).

The V call is TRBV27, the J call TRBJ2-7; D gene ambiguous. V lost 3 bases and J lost 2, with 11 bases in between. CDR3 length: 14 residues. CDR1 MNHEY and CDR2 SMNVEV come from the germline V gene (reference sequence). CDR3 coding DNA: TGTGCCAGCAGTTTCGGTACATTCGCCTACGAGCAGTACTTC. The encoded protein is CASSFGTFAYEQYF.

This clone occurred a few times. Relative to the germline gene, one junction end is altered; a read error may explain this. The CDR3 DNA reads as TGCGCCAGCAGTTTAGCGGGGGTCAGCACAGATACGCAGTATTTT. Residues: CASSLAGVSTDTQYF. The V call is TRBV12-3 or TRBV12-4, the J call TRBJ2-3; TRBD2 matches at 9 bases. The CDR3 covers 15 residues.

This clone was seen many times. The chain recombines TRBV20-1 with TRBJ1-5, with TRBD1 as a possible D gene (5 bases). The CDR3 has 14 residues. Deletions cut 6 bases from V and 4 bases from J, with 16 bases between. Germline CDR1 DFQATT, CDR2 SNEGSKA (reference sequence). This CDR3 is CSADGTAVNQPQHF. In DNA form, the CDR3 reads TGCAGTGCCGACGGGACGGCCGTGAATCAGCCCCAGCATTTT.

The CDR3 nucleotides are TGTGCCAGCAGCCTTCGGGCTAGCGGGGGGACAGGGGGCTCTCAGCCCCAGCATTTT. Translation: CASSLRASGGTGGSQPQHF. V is TRBV7-6 and J is TRBJ1-5; 12 nucleotides align to TRBD1. The CDR3 has 19 amino acids. The V and J ends lost 5 bases and 6 bases, in that order; junction bases with no gene match: 17. Germline CDR1 and CDR2: SGHVS and FNYEAQ.

This clone was recorded many times. This sample includes further DNA sequences coding for the same CDR3. This sequence joins TRBV2 and TRBJ1-4; possibly TRBD1 for D (5 bases). Germline V gene sequence: CDR1 SNHLY, CDR2 FYNNEI. The CDR3 length is 15 residues. V lost 5 bases and J lost 7, with 17 bases in between. The CDR3 here is CASSTPGLGSEKLFF. DNA for the CDR3: TGTGCCAGCAGTACCCCAGGGTTGGGAAGTGAAAAACTGTTTTTT.